This T cell receptor (beta chain) was retrieved from a study of blood T cell repertoires in COVID-19. As for the study in general: Acute-phase and convalescent COVID-19 samples originated in the United States, Italy and Spain.

Between the trimmed V and J ends, which lost 4 bases and 3 bases, there was a span of 9 bases. Looked up from germline, CDR1 is SGHAT and CDR2 is FQNNGV. There are 13 residues in the CDR3. Assay: immunoSEQ multiplex PCR; the TCRdb copy retains only in-frame clones and omits some. The sample lists some 140,000 clones, approximately 79% occurring once. The J gene is TRBJ1-1, the V gene TRBV11-2, with unresolved D. This TCR came from a man aged 60 to 75 with acute or convalescent COVID-19. Specimen: peripheral blood. The DNA of the CDR3 is TGTGCCAGCAGCTGGAACCGGGACACTGAAGCTTTCTTT. It yields the protein CASSWNRDTEAFF.